This is a list of T cell receptor beta chains from one sample in a study of CD8 T cells in Susac syndrome. TCRdb reprocessed the immunoSEQ multiplex PCR reads via MiXCR and lists one record per CDR3 protein. This sample has fewer than 200,000 distinct CDR3 sequences; 91% occur once, and the top ten carry 0.087%. The specimen was CD4+ T cells from PBMCs. These receptors were collected from a human donor with Susac syndrome. The CDR3 runs from the conserved cysteine through the conserved F or W. Each record gives: clone size, V gene, J gene, D gene, CDR3 DNA, CDR3 protein. A D gene is named only where the DNA matches it firmly. Clone size is stated in some rows and not others, as once, few, many or a class when expanded.

abundance: NA
v_gene: TRBV19
j_gene: TRBJ2-1
d_gene: NA
CDR3nt: TGTGCCAGTCTCAATGGTGGCGGTTACAATGAGCAGTTCTTC
CDR3aa: CASLNGGGYNEQFF

abundance: NA
v_gene: TRBV28
j_gene: TRBJ2-7
d_gene: TRBD2
CDR3nt: TGTGCCAGCAGTTTAGGGGGCGGGAGGGCCTACGAGCAGTACTTC
CDR3aa: CASSLGGGRAYEQYF

abundance: NA
v_gene: TRBV6-5
j_gene: TRBJ1-2
d_gene: NA
CDR3nt: TGTGCCAGCAGTTACGGGGCAGGCGGCTATGGCTACACCTTC
CDR3aa: CASSYGAGGYGYTF

abundance: NA
v_gene: TRBV15
j_gene: TRBJ2-2
d_gene: NA
CDR3nt: TGTGCCACCAGCAGAGAGAGGGGAGTCACCGGGGAGCTGTTTTTT
CDR3aa: CATSRERGVTGELFF

abundance: NA
v_gene: TRBV29-1
j_gene: TRBJ2-1
d_gene: NA
CDR3nt: TGCAGCCTCCTGGCGGGAACGTACAATGAGCAGTTCTTC
CDR3aa: CSLLAGTYNEQFF

abundance: NA
v_gene: TRBV20-1
j_gene: TRBJ1-2
d_gene: NA
CDR3nt: TGCAGTGCGGATGGAGGCTACTATGGCTACACCTTC
CDR3aa: CSADGGYYGYTF

abundance: NA
v_gene: TRBV5-1
j_gene: TRBJ2-3
d_gene: NA
CDR3nt: TGCGCCAGCAGCGGATCCCCTACCCCAAGGCGACAAAAAATACATCCTAGCACAGATACGCAGTATTTT
CDR3aa: CASSGSPTPRRQKIHPSTDTQYF

abundance: NA
v_gene: TRBV5-1
j_gene: TRBJ1-1
d_gene: NA
CDR3nt: TGCGCCAGCAGCTTGGGGCAGGGTATGATCTCGAACACTGAAGCTTTCTTT
CDR3aa: CASSLGQGMISNTEAFF

abundance: NA
v_gene: TRBV20-1
j_gene: TRBJ2-2
d_gene: NA
CDR3nt: TGCAGCGGGCTGAGGGGCGGCACCGGGGAGCTGTTTTTT
CDR3aa: CSGLRGGTGELFF

abundance: NA
v_gene: TRBV7-9
j_gene: TRBJ1-1
d_gene: TRBD1
CDR3nt: TGTGCCAGCAGGGCAGACAGGGGGCAGGACACTGAAGCTTTCTTT
CDR3aa: CASRADRGQDTEAFF

abundance: NA
v_gene: TRBV29-1
j_gene: TRBJ2-6
d_gene: TRBD1
CDR3nt: TGCAGCGTTGATAACCCGGGACAGGGTATCTCTGGGGCCAACGTCCTGACTTTC
CDR3aa: CSVDNPGQGISGANVLTF

abundance: NA
v_gene: TRBV20-1
j_gene: TRBJ2-1
d_gene: TRBD2
CDR3nt: TGCAGTGCTCCCTTAGGGACTAGCGCATCCTACAATGAGCAGTTCTTC
CDR3aa: CSAPLGTSASYNEQFF

abundance: once
v_gene: TRBV30
j_gene: TRBJ1-1
d_gene: TRBD1
CDR3nt: TGTGCCTGGAGTACCGGACAGGGTTTGGGTGAAGCTTTCTTT
CDR3aa: CAWSTGQGLGEAFF

abundance: NA
v_gene: TRBV9
j_gene: TRBJ2-3
d_gene: TRBD2
CDR3nt: TGTGCCAGCAGCGTTATCGGCAGCGTGTCGGGGGGGGATACGCAGTATTTT
CDR3aa: CASSVIGSVSGGDTQYF

abundance: NA
v_gene: TRBV11-2
j_gene: TRBJ1-5
d_gene: TRBD1
CDR3nt: TGTGCCAGCAGCGCGATCGATGGACAGGGACCTTATCAGCCCCAGCATTTT
CDR3aa: CASSAIDGQGPYQPQHF

abundance: NA
v_gene: TRBV5-1
j_gene: TRBJ2-1
d_gene: NA
CDR3nt: TGCGCCAGCAGCTTGGCCCAGGGTAGGAATGAGCAGTTCTTC
CDR3aa: CASSLAQGRNEQFF

abundance: once
v_gene: TRBV30
j_gene: TRBJ1-2
d_gene: NA
CDR3nt: TGTGCCTGGATTGGAACTGGGGGGAACTATGGCTACACCTTC
CDR3aa: CAWIGTGGNYGYTF

abundance: once
v_gene: TRBV11-2
j_gene: TRBJ2-5
d_gene: NA
CDR3nt: TGTGCCAGCAGCCATAGCGAGACCCAGTACTTC
CDR3aa: CASSHSETQYF

abundance: NA
v_gene: TRBV3-1
j_gene: TRBJ2-7
d_gene: TRBD2
CDR3nt: TGTGCCAGCAGCCAAGTGGGGGGGGGAACCTACGAGCAGTACTTC
CDR3aa: CASSQVGGGTYEQYF

abundance: NA
v_gene: TRBV10-3
j_gene: TRBJ2-7
d_gene: TRBD1
CDR3nt: TGTGCCATCAGTGGGGGAGGGACAGGGAGAATCCACGAGCAGTACTTC
CDR3aa: CAISGGGTGRIHEQYF

abundance: NA
v_gene: TRBV2
j_gene: TRBJ2-1
d_gene: NA
CDR3nt: TGTGCCAGCAGTGAATTCGGACTAAGAGACAATGAGCAGTTCTTC
CDR3aa: CASSEFGLRDNEQFF

abundance: NA
v_gene: TRBV11-2
j_gene: TRBJ2-1
d_gene: NA
CDR3nt: TGTGCCAGCAGCCGTCCCCCGGGGGCCTTTTACAATGAGCAGTTCTTC
CDR3aa: CASSRPPGAFYNEQFF

abundance: few
v_gene: TRBV6-1
j_gene: TRBJ2-2
d_gene: NA
CDR3nt: TGTGCCAGCACCACAGGTTTTAACGGGGAGCTGTTTTTT
CDR3aa: CASTTGFNGELFF

abundance: once
v_gene: TRBV7-8
j_gene: TRBJ2-1
d_gene: TRBD2
CDR3nt: TGTGCCAGCAGCTCAGGGACTACAGATGAGCAGTTCTTC
CDR3aa: CASSSGTTDEQFF

abundance: NA
v_gene: TRBV19
j_gene: TRBJ2-7
d_gene: NA
CDR3nt: TGTGCCAGTGGAGTGACAGGAGCCTACGAGCAGTACTTC
CDR3aa: CASGVTGAYEQYF

abundance: NA
v_gene: TRBV5-1
j_gene: TRBJ2-7
d_gene: NA
CDR3nt: TGCGCCAGCAGCTTGTCAGGGCCAGACTACGAGCAGTACTTC
CDR3aa: CASSLSGPDYEQYF

abundance: NA
v_gene: TRBV4-2
j_gene: TRBJ2-4
d_gene: TRBD1
CDR3nt: TGTGCCAGCAGCCAGGGAATCGGGACAGGGGATCATTCCGAACTAGCCAAAAACATTCAGTACTTC
CDR3aa: CASSQGIGTGDHSELAKNIQYF

abundance: NA
v_gene: TRBV5-1
j_gene: TRBJ2-1
d_gene: TRBD2
CDR3nt: TGCGCCAGCAGCTTTCCGGGACTAGCGGGGTACAATGAGCAGTTCTTC
CDR3aa: CASSFPGLAGYNEQFF

abundance: NA
v_gene: TRBV20-1
j_gene: TRBJ1-1
d_gene: NA
CDR3nt: TGCAGTGCTAGAGATCAAGGCCTTGGTCGATGGAACACTGAAGCTTTCTTT
CDR3aa: CSARDQGLGRWNTEAFF

abundance: NA
v_gene: TRBV15
j_gene: TRBJ2-1
d_gene: NA
CDR3nt: TGTGCCACCAGCAGAGAGGTGGGAGAGCAGTTCTTC
CDR3aa: CATSREVGEQFF

abundance: once
v_gene: TRBV5-1
j_gene: TRBJ2-4
d_gene: TRBD1
CDR3nt: TGCGCCAGCAGCTTGGCCGGGACAGACACCAAAAACATTCAGTACTTC
CDR3aa: CASSLAGTDTKNIQYF